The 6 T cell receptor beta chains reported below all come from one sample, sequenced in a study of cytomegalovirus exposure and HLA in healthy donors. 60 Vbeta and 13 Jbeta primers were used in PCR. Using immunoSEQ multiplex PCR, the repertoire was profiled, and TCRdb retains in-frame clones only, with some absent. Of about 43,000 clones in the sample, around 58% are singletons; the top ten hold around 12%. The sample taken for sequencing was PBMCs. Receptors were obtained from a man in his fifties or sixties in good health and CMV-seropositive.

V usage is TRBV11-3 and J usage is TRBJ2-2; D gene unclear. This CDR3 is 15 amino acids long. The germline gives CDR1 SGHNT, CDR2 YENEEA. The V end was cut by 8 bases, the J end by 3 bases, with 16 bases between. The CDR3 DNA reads TGTGCCAGCTCAGACTCCACCATCTACACCGGGGAGCTGTTTTTT. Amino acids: CASSDSTIYTGELFF.

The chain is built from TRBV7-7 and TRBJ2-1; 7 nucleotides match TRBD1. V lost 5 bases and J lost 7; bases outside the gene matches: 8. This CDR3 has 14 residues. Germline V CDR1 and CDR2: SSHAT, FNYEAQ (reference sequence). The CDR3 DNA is TGTGCCAGCAGCCCTCAACAGGGGATGAATGAGCAGTTCTTC. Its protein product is CASSPQQGMNEQFF.

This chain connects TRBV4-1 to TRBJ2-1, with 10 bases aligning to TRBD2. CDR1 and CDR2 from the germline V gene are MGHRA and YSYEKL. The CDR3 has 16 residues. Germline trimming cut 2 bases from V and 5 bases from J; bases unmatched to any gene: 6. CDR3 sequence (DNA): TGCGCCAGCAGCCAATATCTAGCGGGAGTAGACAATGAGCAGTTCTTC. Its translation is CASSQYLAGVDNEQFF.

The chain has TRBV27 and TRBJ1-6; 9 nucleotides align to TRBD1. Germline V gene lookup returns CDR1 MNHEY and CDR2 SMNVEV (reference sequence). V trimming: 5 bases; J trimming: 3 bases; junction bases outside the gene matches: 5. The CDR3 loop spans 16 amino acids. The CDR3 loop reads CASSNRQGVYNSPLHF. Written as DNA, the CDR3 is TGTGCCAGCAGTAATCGACAGGGGGTCTATAATTCACCCCTCCACTTT.

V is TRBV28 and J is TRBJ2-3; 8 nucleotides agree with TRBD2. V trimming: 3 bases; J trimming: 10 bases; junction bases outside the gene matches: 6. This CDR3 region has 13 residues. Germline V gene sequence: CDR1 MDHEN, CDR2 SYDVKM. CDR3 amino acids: CASSFRLAGSQYF. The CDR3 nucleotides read TGTGCCAGCAGTTTCCGCCTAGCGGGTTCGCAGTATTTT.

CDR3 DNA sequence: TGCAGCGTTGAGGCTAGCGGGAGGGCAGATACGCAGTATTTT. Protein product: CSVEASGRADTQYF. The chain uses TRBV29-1 and TRBJ2-3, with 12 bases identical to TRBD2. This CDR3 is 14 amino acids long. Germline CDR1 and CDR2: SQVTM and ANQGSEA. The junction had 2 bases not matched to a gene; V was cut back by 3 bases and J by 4 bases.